The rows below give T cell receptor beta chains drawn from one sample of a study of blood T cell repertoires in COVID-19. Clones were sequenced by immunoSEQ multiplex PCR, and TCRdb holds only the in-frame ones, with some missing. This table has 55,000 to 60,000 clones, roughly three quarters appearing once. The sequenced sample consisted of peripheral blood. These receptors were collected from a man aged 45 to 65 with active or convalescent COVID-19. Both conserved end residues are part of each CDR3. A D gene is named only where the DNA matches it firmly. Clone sizes are given selectively: once, few, many, or a class where the clone is expanded.

. | . | TRBJ2-7 | TRBV3-1/TRBV3-2 | TGTGCCAGCAGCCAAGTATTTGCCTACGAGCAGTACTTC | CASSQVFAYEQYF
. | . | TRBJ2-5 | TRBV29-1 | TGCAGCGTTCACAGGGATAGCGAGACCCAGTACTTC | CSVHRDSETQYF
. | TRBD1 | TRBJ2-7 | TRBV6-1 | TGTGCCAGCAGTGATTACGCCGGGACAGGGATCTTCGAGCAGTACTTC | CASSDYAGTGIFEQYF
. | TRBD2 | TRBJ2-1 | TRBV5-1 | TGCGCCAGCAGCTTAACTAGCGGGGGGAATGAGCAGTTCTTC | CASSLTSGGNEQFF
. | . | TRBJ1-2 | TRBV6-5 | TGTGCCAGCAGTCCGGGGGCTAACTATGGCTACACCTTC | CASSPGANYGYTF
. | . | TRBJ2-7 | TRBV24-1 | TGTGCCACGCCTACACCAGACAGCTCCTACGAGCAGTACTTC | CATPTPDSSYEQYF
. | . | TRBJ2-1 | TRBV24-1 | TGTGCCACCAGTGATTCTACAGGGTTGCCCTACAATGAGCAGTTCTTC | CATSDSTGLPYNEQFF
. | . | TRBJ1-3 | TRBV6-6 | TGTGCCAGCCACGGGGTCCCGACCTCTGGAAACACCATATATTTT | CASHGVPTSGNTIYF
. | TRBD2 | TRBJ2-7 | TRBV19 | TGTGCCAGTAGTGTACTAGCGGGTTCCTACGAGCAGTACTTC | CASSVLAGSYEQYF
. | TRBD1 | TRBJ1-1 | TRBV30 | TGTGCCTGGGTCTCACCCTCGCGGGACAGGGTTTTTATGAACACTGAAGCTTTCTTT | CAWVSPSRDRVFMNTEAFF
. | TRBD1 | TRBJ2-3 | TRBV7-8 | TGTGCCAGCAGCTTATATCGTCGCACAGGGGTCCCCTCTAGCACAGATACGCAGTATTTT | CASSLYRRTGVPSSTDTQYF
. | TRBD1 | TRBJ1-2 | TRBV30 | TGTGCCTGGAGCCGGGACAGCAAGCGGCGAGGCTACACCTTC | CAWSRDSKRRGYTF
. | . | TRBJ2-1 | TRBV6-4 | TGTGCCAGCAGTGACCGACGCGGCTCGGGAACGCAGTTCTTC | CASSDRRGSGTQFF
. | TRBD1 | TRBJ2-7 | TRBV12-3/TRBV12-4 | TGTGCCAGCAAGGGGGCAGAACCCTACGAGCAGTACTTC | CASKGAEPYEQYF
few | . | TRBJ2-3 | TRBV10-1 | TGCGCCAGCAGTGAGCATGCAGGGTCCACAGATACGCAGTATTTT | CASSEHAGSTDTQYF
. | . | TRBJ1-1 | TRBV10-3 | TGTGCCATCTCCCTCGGGACTTTGGATGAAGCTTTCTTT | CAISLGTLDEAFF
. | TRBD2 | TRBJ2-3 | TRBV5-4 | TGTGCCAGCAGCTTGGGGACTAGCGGGGGGGCACGTACGCAGTATTTT | CASSLGTSGGARTQYF
. | . | TRBJ1-2 | TRBV6-5 | TGTGCCAGCAGCCACGAGCAGGGTGGCTACACCTTC | CASSHEQGGYTF
few | . | TRBJ1-1 | TRBV5-1 | TGCGCCAGCAGCTTGAGGGGGGGCACTGAAGCTTTCTTT | CASSLRGGTEAFF
. | . | TRBJ1-3 | TRBV12-5 | TGTGCTAGTGGTGAGCTTGGCGGCAGGAGGAACACCATATATTTT | CASGELGGRRNTIYF
once | TRBD1 | TRBJ2-2 | TRBV18 | TGTGCCAGCTCACCACTACCACCGGGACAGGGGGCGCCCGGGGAGCTGTTTTTT | CASSPLPPGQGAPGELFF
. | TRBD1 | TRBJ1-1 | TRBV18 | TGTGCCAGCTCACGAGACCCGCACAGGGGAATCGACGCTTTCTTT | CASSRDPHRGIDAFF
. | TRBD2 | TRBJ2-7 | TRBV27 | TGTGCCAGCTCTGGTAGACTAGCGGGAGGATACGAGCAGTACTTC | CASSGRLAGGYEQYF
. | TRBD1 | TRBJ2-2 | TRBV7-8 | TGTGCCAGCAGTGACAGGGCATTGAACACCGGGGAGCTGTTTTTT | CASSDRALNTGELFF
. | . | TRBJ1-2 | TRBV5-4 | TGTGCCAGCAGCTTGAACGCAGTTGGCTACACCTTC | CASSLNAVGYTF
. | . | TRBJ2-3 | TRBV7-6 | TGTGCCAGCAGCTTAGCAGCGTGGGGCACAGATACGCAGTATTTT | CASSLAAWGTDTQYF
few | TRBD1 | TRBJ2-7 | TRBV10-1 | TGCGCCAGCAGTGGCGGGACAGGGAAAGGGGAGCAGTACTTC | CASSGGTGKGEQYF
few | TRBD2 | TRBJ2-2 | TRBV3-1/TRBV3-2 | TGTGCCAGCAGCCCGGGACTAATCAGGGAGCTGTTTTTT | CASSPGLIRELFF
. | . | TRBJ2-4 | TRBV3-1/TRBV3-2 | TGTGCCAGCAGCCACGTAGCCAAAAACATTCAGTACTTC | CASSHVAKNIQYF
. | . | TRBJ2-4 | TRBV7-9 | TGTGCCAGCAGCTTAGTGGGCGGGGAAAACATTCAGTACTTC | CASSLVGGENIQYF
. | TRBD2 | TRBJ2-1 | TRBV7-9 | TGTGCCAGCAGCTTTCCAACAAGGGCTAGCGGGAGTTCAAATGAGCAGTTCTTC | CASSFPTRASGSSNEQFF
. | . | TRBJ1-1 | TRBV11-2 | TGTGCCAGCAGCTTATTCGGGAGTGAAGCTTTCTTT | CASSLFGSEAFF
. | . | TRBJ1-1 | TRBV5-5 | TGTGCCAGCAGCTTTTGGAGGAACACTGAAGCTTTCTTT | CASSFWRNTEAFF
few | . | TRBJ2-7 | TRBV6-1 | TGTGCCAGCAGTGAATACGGTCCCCACGAGCAGTACTTC | CASSEYGPHEQYF
once | . | TRBJ2-4 | TRBV7-3 | TGTGCCAGCAGCCCTAAAGACCGGACAGTTTCTCAGTACTTC | CASSPKDRTVSQYF
. | . | TRBJ2-2 | TRBV4-1 | TGCGCCAGCCGTGGGGCGGGACGGAACACCGGGGAGCTGTTTTTT | CASRGAGRNTGELFF
once | TRBD2 | TRBJ2-2 | TRBV9 | TGTGCCAGCAGCGTATTACAGCGGGACGGGGCCGGGGAGCTGTTTTTT | CASSVLQRDGAGELFF
few | TRBD2 | TRBJ2-7 | TRBV14 | TGTGCCAGCAGGCCTTCCTCGGCGGGAGGCTCCTACGAGCAGTACTTC | CASRPSSAGGSYEQYF
once | . | TRBJ2-7 | TRBV30 | TGTGCCTGGAGTGTTCGGGGCTCCTACGAGCAGTACTTC | CAWSVRGSYEQYF
. | . | TRBJ2-5 | TRBV19 | TGTGCCAGTAAGGCAACAGGGTCTGAGACCCAGTACTTC | CASKATGSETQYF
. | . | TRBJ2-3 | TRBV7-3 | TGTGCCAGCAGCTTAACTAGCGGAACAGATACGCAGTATTTT | CASSLTSGTDTQYF
few | TRBD1 | TRBJ1-4 | TRBV5-1 | TGCGCCAGCACTACCCAGCCCGGGACAGGGCGAGAAAAACTGTTTTTT | CASTTQPGTGREKLFF
. | . | TRBJ1-2 | TRBV6-1 | TGTGCCAGCAGTGAAGCTGGGAGGGTAGGTGGCTACACCTTC | CASSEAGRVGGYTF
. | . | TRBJ1-5 | TRBV6-2/TRBV6-3 | TGTGCCAGCAGTTACACCAGGACAGACCTGCAGCCCCAGCATTTT | CASSYTRTDLQPQHF
. | . | TRBJ2-7 | TRBV27 | TGTGCCAGCAGTCCCCTCATGGCGGGAAACGACGAGCAGTACTTC | CASSPLMAGNDEQYF
few | TRBD1 | TRBJ2-7 | TRBV25-1 | TGTGCCAGCAGTGAATCTGACAGGGGTTTCTACGAGCAGTACTTC | CASSESDRGFYEQYF
. | . | TRBJ2-2 | TRBV5-1 | TGCGCCAGCAGTTCCGGACAGAACACCGGGGAGCTGTTTTTT | CASSSGQNTGELFF
. | . | TRBJ1-1 | TRBV2 | TGTGCCAGCAGTGTACAGGATGCTGAAGCTTTCTTT | CASSVQDAEAFF
. | . | TRBJ1-2 | TRBV30 | TGTGCCTGGAGTCACAGAGACAGAAAGCCTGGCTACACCTTC | CAWSHRDRKPGYTF
. | . | TRBJ1-6 | TRBV30 | TGTGCCTGGGACCCCGGGCAGGGGATCGGTTCACCCCTCCACTTT | CAWDPGQGIGSPLHF
few | TRBD2 | TRBJ2-2 | TRBV11-2 | TGTGCCAGCAGCTTCCGGGGGGAGGGGGAGCTGTTTTTT | CASSFRGEGELFF